A selection of T cell receptor beta chains follows, all from one sample in a study of blood T cell repertoires in COVID-19. The data were produced by immunoSEQ multiplex PCR, yet TCRdb's version contains in-frame clones alone and is incomplete. The profile covers 70,000 to 90,000 clones, with approximately 90% appearing a single time and approximately 1% taken by the ten largest. The sequenced sample consisted of PBMCs or T cells enriched from blood (not recorded which). All receptors derive from a woman aged 45-65 years with acute COVID-19. The CDR3 runs from the conserved cysteine through the conserved F or W. The D gene is left open where the match is weak. Size tells how often a clone was seen (once, few, many) or the class of an expanded clone, and some rows leave it out.

cdr3_nt cdr3_aa j_call cdr3_length d_call clone_size v_call
TGTGCCAGCAGCCCATCGATTTCTCGGGGGAACACTGAAGCTTTCTTT CASSPSISRGNTEAFF TRBJ1-1 16 NA NA TRBV3-1/TRBV3-2
TGTGCCAGCAGCGTACGGGGGGACAACACTGAAGCTTTCTTT CASSVRGDNTEAFF TRBJ1-1 14 NA NA TRBV7-2
TGCAGTGCTAGTGGGGTTGCAGGGGGAATTAGCAATCAGCCCCAGCATTTT CSASGVAGGISNQPQHF TRBJ1-5 17 TRBD1 NA TRBV20-1
TGTGCCTTGAAGCCGGGACTAGCGGGTTGGGGGGTTTACAATGAGCAGTTCTTC CALKPGLAGWGVYNEQFF TRBJ2-1 18 TRBD2 NA TRBV3-1/TRBV3-2
TGCAGCGTTCTTGGGACAGGGTTCCGCTATGGCTACACCTTC CSVLGTGFRYGYTF TRBJ1-2 14 TRBD1 NA TRBV29-1
TGTGCCAGCAGCTTCGGAGCGGCCTACAATGAGCAGTTCTTC CASSFGAAYNEQFF TRBJ2-1 14 NA NA TRBV5-6
TGTGCCAGTACTAGTTGGGCCCGACAGGGGCTGCAGCCCCAGCATTTT CASTSWARQGLQPQHF TRBJ1-5 16 TRBD1 NA TRBV19
TGTGCCAGCAGTGAAGAGGGTGACAGATACTACACCTTC CASSEEGDRYYTF TRBJ1-2 13 NA NA TRBV6-1
TGTGCCAGCAGCCCGGGGCTAGCGGGGGGCAATGAGCAGTTCTTC CASSPGLAGGNEQFF TRBJ2-1 15 TRBD2 NA TRBV7-9
TGTGCCAGCAGTGGCAGGGGGCCAGTCTCCTACGAGCAGTACTTC CASSGRGPVSYEQYF TRBJ2-7 15 TRBD1 NA TRBV5-4
TGTGCCACCAGCAGGACCAGGGGTCACGGGTATGGCTACACCTTC CATSRTRGHGYGYTF TRBJ1-2 15 NA NA TRBV15
TGTGCCAGCAGCCAACAGATCGTAGCAGTAGGTACTGAAGCTTTCTTT CASSQQIVAVGTEAFF TRBJ1-1 16 NA NA TRBV3-1/TRBV3-2
TGTGCCAGCAGCTTGGACGGGACACTTGATCAGCCCCAGCATTTT CASSLDGTLDQPQHF TRBJ1-5 15 NA NA TRBV5-5
TGTGCCAGCAGGATAGGATACGACTCACATGAGCAGTTCTTC CASRIGYDSHEQFF TRBJ2-1 14 NA NA TRBV27
TGTGCCAGCAGCTCCTCCGGACAGCCATACGAGCAGTACTTC CASSSSGQPYEQYF TRBJ2-7 14 NA once TRBV7-2
TGTGCCAGCAGCCAGGGGTCAGATCAGCCCCAGCATTTT CASSQGSDQPQHF TRBJ1-5 13 NA NA TRBV12-3/TRBV12-4
TGCGCCAGCAGCTTGGGACAGGAGAATTCACCCCTCCACTTT CASSLGQENSPLHF TRBJ1-6 14 NA once TRBV5-1
TGTGCCAGCAGCTTGTATCGGTCTAGCGGGAGGGATACGCAGTATTTT CASSLYRSSGRDTQYF TRBJ2-3 16 TRBD2 NA TRBV5-6
TGTGCCAGCAGTTATCCGGCACTAGCAGAATACGAGCAGTACTTC CASSYPALAEYEQYF TRBJ2-7 15 NA once TRBV6-2/TRBV6-3
TGTGCCAGCAGTTCCGGGACATCTAGGAACACTGAAGCTTTCTTT CASSSGTSRNTEAFF TRBJ1-1 15 NA NA TRBV6-5
TGCGCCAGCAGTTGGGAGCGGGGAGGCACTGAAGCTTTCTTT CASSWERGGTEAFF TRBJ1-1 14 NA NA TRBV10-2
TGCGCCAGCAGCCAAGATGGGGGGGGTTTAGAGACCCAGTACTTC CASSQDGGGLETQYF TRBJ2-5 15 TRBD2 NA TRBV4-1
TGTGCCAGCTCCCCCGGGGGCGGGGAGCTGTTTTTT CASSPGGGELFF TRBJ2-2 12 NA NA TRBV7-3
TGTGCCAGCAGCGACTGGGATCAGCCCCAGCATTTT CASSDWDQPQHF TRBJ1-5 12 NA NA TRBV11-2
TGTGCCAGCCGCATGGGGATAGCGGGAGCCGAGCAGTTCTTC CASRMGIAGAEQFF TRBJ2-1 14 TRBD2 NA TRBV14
TGTGCCAGCAGTCAAGCACGTCAGGGAATTTCTGAAGCTTTCTTT CASSQARQGISEAFF TRBJ1-1 15 NA NA TRBV6-1
TGTGCCAGCACCAGGACAGTGGGGGGGGCTGAAGCTTTCTTT CASTRTVGGAEAFF TRBJ1-1 14 NA NA TRBV6-5
TGTGCCGGGACTGCAACTAGCACAGATACGCAGTATTTT CAGTATSTDTQYF TRBJ2-3 13 NA once TRBV30
TGTGCCAGTAGTAAGGACAATTACTATCAGCCCCAGCATTTT CASSKDNYYQPQHF TRBJ1-5 14 NA NA TRBV19
TGTGCCAGCAGTTTATCCCTCGGGCGGGAGGGCCTTTACAATGAGCAGTTCTTC CASSLSLGREGLYNEQFF TRBJ2-1 18 TRBD2 NA TRBV27
TGCGCCAGCAGCCAACTAGACAGGGGGAAAAACACCGGGGAGCTGTTTTTT CASSQLDRGKNTGELFF TRBJ2-2 17 TRBD1 NA TRBV4-1
TGTGCCAGCAGCTTAGGGTACGAGAGCAATGAGCAGTTCTTC CASSLGYESNEQFF TRBJ2-1 14 NA NA TRBV11-2
TGTGCCAGTACTCCCTACGCGCGGTGGAATGAAAAACTGTTTTTT CASTPYARWNEKLFF TRBJ1-4 15 NA NA TRBV19
TGTGCCAGCAGCGCTACCTCCTTCGGGCAGTACTTC CASSATSFGQYF TRBJ2-7 12 NA NA TRBV2
TGTGTCAGAAGCTTAAGGACTAGCGGGGGTTTACATTCCTACGAGCAGTACTTC CVRSLRTSGGLHSYEQYF TRBJ2-7 18 NA NA TRBV7-5
TGCAGTGCTAGTCCCCACAGGGGTGAGAGCAATCAGCCCCAGCATTTT CSASPHRGESNQPQHF TRBJ1-5 16 TRBD1 NA TRBV20-1
TGTGCCAGCAGTTACCGGTGGGGCGCAAATGAGCAGTTCTTC CASSYRWGANEQFF TRBJ2-1 14 NA NA TRBV6-2/TRBV6-3
TGTGCCAGCAGTCCCTCCACGCGTAGGGGTACTGGCGAGCAGTACTTC CASSPSTRRGTGEQYF TRBJ2-7 16 NA NA TRBV27
TGTGCCAGCAGCGTAGAGGCCAGGGTGTCAGATACGCAGTATTTT CASSVEARVSDTQYF TRBJ2-3 15 NA NA TRBV9
TGTGTCAGAAGTCCTACCGGGACTAGCGGGACCGAGCAGTTCTTC CVRSPTGTSGTEQFF TRBJ2-1 15 NA NA TRBV7-5
TGTGCCAGCAGCCAAGTCCCGAATGAGCAGTTCTTC CASSQVPNEQFF TRBJ2-1 12 NA NA TRBV14
TGTGCCACCAGCAGAGAAAGTACAGGGCCAAATCAGCCCCAGCATTTT CATSRESTGPNQPQHF TRBJ1-5 16 NA NA TRBV15
TGTGCCAGCAGCTTGACCGGGACAGTCTCTGGAAACACCATATATTTT CASSLTGTVSGNTIYF TRBJ1-3 16 TRBD1 once TRBV5-4
TGTGCCACCAGTGACCGGACAGTCTATGGCTACACCTTC CATSDRTVYGYTF TRBJ1-2 13 NA NA TRBV24-1
TGCGCCAGCAGCGACCAGCCACAGGTCTCTGGGGCCAACGTCCTGACTTTC CASSDQPQVSGANVLTF TRBJ2-6 17 NA once TRBV5-1